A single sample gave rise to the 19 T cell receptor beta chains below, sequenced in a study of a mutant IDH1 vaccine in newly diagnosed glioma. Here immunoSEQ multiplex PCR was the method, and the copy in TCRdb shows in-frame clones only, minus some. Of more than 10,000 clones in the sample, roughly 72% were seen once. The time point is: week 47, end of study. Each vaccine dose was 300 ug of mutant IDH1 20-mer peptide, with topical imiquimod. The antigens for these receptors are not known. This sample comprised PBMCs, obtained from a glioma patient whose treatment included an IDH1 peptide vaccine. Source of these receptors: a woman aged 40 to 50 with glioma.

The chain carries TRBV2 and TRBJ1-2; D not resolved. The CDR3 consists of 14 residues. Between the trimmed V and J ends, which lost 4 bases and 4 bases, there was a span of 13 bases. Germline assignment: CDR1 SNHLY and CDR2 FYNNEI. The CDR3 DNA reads TGTGCCAGCAGTGGGACCTTATGGGGCTATGGCTACACCTTC. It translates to CASSGTLWGYGYTF. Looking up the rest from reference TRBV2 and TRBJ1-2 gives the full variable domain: EPEVTQTPSHQVTQMGQEVILRCVPISNHLYFYWYRQILGQKVEFLVSFYNNEISEKSEIFDDQFSVERPDGSNFTLKIRSTKLEDSAMYFCASSGTLWGYGYTFGSGTRLTVV.

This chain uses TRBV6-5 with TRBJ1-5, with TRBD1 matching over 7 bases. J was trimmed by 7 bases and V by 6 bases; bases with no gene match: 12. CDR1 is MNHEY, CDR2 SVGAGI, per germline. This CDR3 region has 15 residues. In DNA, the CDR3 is TGTGCCAGCAGCCCTAGACAGGGTTCAGGGCAGCCCCAGCATTTT. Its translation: CASSPRQGSGQPQHF.

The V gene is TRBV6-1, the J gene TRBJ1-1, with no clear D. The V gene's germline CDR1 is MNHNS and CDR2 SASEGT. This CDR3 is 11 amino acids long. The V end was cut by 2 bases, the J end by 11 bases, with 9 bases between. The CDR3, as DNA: TGTGCCAGCAGTGAATTGGATTGGGCTTTCTTT. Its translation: CASSELDWAFF.

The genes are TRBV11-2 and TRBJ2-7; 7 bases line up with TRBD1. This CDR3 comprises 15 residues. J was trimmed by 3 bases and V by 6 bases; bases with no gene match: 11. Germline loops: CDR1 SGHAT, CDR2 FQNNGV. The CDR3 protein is CASSQTGTVFYEQYF. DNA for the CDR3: TGTGCCAGCAGTCAAACCGGGACAGTCTTCTACGAGCAGTACTTC. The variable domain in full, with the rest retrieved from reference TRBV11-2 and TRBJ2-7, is EAGVAQSPRYKIIEKRQSVAFWCNPISGHATLYWYQQILGQGPKLLIQFQNNGVVDDSQLPKDRFSAERLKGVDSTLKIQPAKLEDSAVYLCASSQTGTVFYEQYFGPGTRLTVT.

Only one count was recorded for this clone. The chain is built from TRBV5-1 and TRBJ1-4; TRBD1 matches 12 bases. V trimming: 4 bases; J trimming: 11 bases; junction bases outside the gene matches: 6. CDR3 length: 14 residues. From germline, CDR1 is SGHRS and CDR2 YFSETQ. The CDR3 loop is CASSHRDRGRKLFF. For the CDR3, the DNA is TGCGCCAGCAGCCACCGGGACAGGGGGCGGAAACTGTTTTTT. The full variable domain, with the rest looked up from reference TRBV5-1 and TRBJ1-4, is KAGVTQTPRYLIKTRGQQVTLSCSPISGHRSVSWYQQTPGQGLQFLFEYFSETQRNKGNFPGRFSGRQFSNSRSEMNVSTLELGDSALYLCASSHRDRGRKLFFGSGTQLSVL.

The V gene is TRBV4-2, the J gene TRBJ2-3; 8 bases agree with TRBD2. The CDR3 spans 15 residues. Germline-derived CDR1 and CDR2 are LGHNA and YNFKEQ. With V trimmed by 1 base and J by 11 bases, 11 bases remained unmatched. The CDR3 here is CASSQAGTGGQGQYF. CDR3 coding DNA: TGTGCCAGCAGCCAAGCCGGCACGGGGGGGCAAGGGCAGTATTTT.

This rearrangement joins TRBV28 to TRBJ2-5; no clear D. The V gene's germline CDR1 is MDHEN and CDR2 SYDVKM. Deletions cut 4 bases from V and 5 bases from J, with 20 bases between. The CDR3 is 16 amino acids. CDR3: CASSSYQVGSWETQYF. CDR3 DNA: TGTGCCAGCAGTTCCTACCAGGTGGGGTCATGGGAGACCCAGTACTTC.

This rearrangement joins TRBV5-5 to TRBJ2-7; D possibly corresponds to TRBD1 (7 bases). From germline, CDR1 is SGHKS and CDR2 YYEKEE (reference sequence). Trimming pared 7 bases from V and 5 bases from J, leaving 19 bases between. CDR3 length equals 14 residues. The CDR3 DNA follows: TGTGCCAGCGGGGAACAGGGGAGGCAGGACGAGCAGTACTTC. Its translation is CASGEQGRQDEQYF.

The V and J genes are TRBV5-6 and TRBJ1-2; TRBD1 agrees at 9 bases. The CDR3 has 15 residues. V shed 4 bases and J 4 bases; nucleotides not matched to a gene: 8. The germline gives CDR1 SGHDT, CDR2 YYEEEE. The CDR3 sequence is CASSVTGGSGYGYTF. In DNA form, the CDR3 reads TGTGCCAGCAGCGTAACAGGGGGCTCCGGCTATGGCTACACCTTC.

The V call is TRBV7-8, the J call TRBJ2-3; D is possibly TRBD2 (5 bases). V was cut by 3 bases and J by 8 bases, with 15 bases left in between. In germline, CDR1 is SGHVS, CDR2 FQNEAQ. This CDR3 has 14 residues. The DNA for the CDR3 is TGTGCCAGCAGCTTGGAGGCCGGGCCCTTTACGCAGTATTTT. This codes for CASSLEAGPFTQYF.

Written as DNA, the CDR3 is TGTGCCACCGCCGCCCAGAATGAGCAGTTCTTC. As protein: CATAAQNEQFF. This rearrangement joins TRBV2 to TRBJ2-1; D not certain. CDR1 is SNHLY, CDR2 FYNNEI, per germline. V lost 10 bases and J 7 bases, leaving 11 bases between the germline ends. The CDR3 sequence is 11 residues long. The full variable domain, in which reference TRBV2 and TRBJ2-1 provide the parts outside the CDR3, is EPEVTQTPSHQVTQMGQEVILRCVPISNHLYFYWYRQILGQKVEFLVSFYNNEISEKSEIFDDQFSVERPDGSNFTLKIRSTKLEDSAMYFCATAAQNEQFFGPGTRLTVL.

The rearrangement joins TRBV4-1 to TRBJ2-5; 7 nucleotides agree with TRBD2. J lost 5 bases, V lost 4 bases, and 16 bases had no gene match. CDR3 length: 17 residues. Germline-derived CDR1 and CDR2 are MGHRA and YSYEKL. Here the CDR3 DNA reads TGCGCCAGCAGCCGGGCCTTCGAGCGGGGACCGGTTGAGACCCAGTACTTC. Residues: CASSRAFERGPVETQYF.

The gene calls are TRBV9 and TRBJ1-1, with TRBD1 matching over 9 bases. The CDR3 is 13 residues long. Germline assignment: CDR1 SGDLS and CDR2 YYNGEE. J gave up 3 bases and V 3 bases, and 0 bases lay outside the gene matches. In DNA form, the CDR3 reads TGTGCCAGCAGCGGGACAGGGGACACTGAAGCTTTCTTT. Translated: CASSGTGDTEAFF.

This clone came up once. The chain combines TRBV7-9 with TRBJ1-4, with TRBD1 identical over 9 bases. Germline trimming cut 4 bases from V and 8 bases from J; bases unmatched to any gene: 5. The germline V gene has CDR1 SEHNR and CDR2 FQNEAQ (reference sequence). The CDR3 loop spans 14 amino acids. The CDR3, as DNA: TGTGCCAGCAGCTCCCGGGACAGGGAAGAAAAACTGTTTTTT. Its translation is CASSSRDREEKLFF.

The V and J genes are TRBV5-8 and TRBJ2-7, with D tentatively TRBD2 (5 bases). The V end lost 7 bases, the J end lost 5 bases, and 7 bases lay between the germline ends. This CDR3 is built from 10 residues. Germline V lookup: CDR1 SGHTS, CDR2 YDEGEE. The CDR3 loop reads CASAGNEQYF. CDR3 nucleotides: TGTGCCAGCGCGGGTAACGAGCAGTACTTC.

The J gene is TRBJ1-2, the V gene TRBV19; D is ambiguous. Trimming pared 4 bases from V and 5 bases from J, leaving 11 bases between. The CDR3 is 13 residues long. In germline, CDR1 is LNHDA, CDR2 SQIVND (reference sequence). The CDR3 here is CASSNPQVYGYTF. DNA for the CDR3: TGTGCCAGTAGTAATCCGCAGGTTTATGGCTACACCTTC.

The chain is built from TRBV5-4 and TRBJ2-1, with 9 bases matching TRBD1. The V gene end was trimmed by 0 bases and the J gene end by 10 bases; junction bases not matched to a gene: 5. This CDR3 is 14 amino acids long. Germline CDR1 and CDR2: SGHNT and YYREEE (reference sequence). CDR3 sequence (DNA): TGTGCCAGCAGCTTGGAACAGGGGGCAAAGGAGCAGTTCTTC. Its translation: CASSLEQGAKEQFF. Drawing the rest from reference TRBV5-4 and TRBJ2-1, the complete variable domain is ETGVTQSPTHLIKTRGQQVTLRCSSQSGHNTVSWYQQALGQGPQFIFQYYREEENGRGNFPPRFSGLQFPNYSSELNVNALELDDSALYLCASSLEQGAKEQFFGPGTRLTVL.

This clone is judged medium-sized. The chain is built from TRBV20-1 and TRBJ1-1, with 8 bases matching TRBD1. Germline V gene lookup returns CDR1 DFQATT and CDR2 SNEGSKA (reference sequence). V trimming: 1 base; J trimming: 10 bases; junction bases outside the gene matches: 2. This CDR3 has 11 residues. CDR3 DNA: TGCAGTGCTAGAGTACAGGGGGGAGCTTTCTTT. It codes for CSARVQGGAFF.

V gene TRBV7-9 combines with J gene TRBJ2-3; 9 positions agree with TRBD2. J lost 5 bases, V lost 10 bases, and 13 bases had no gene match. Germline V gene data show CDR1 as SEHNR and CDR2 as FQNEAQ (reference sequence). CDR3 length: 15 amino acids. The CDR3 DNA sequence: TGTGCCATCCACCCGGCGGGAGGGGCTGGAGATACGCAGTATTTT. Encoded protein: CAIHPAGGAGDTQYF.